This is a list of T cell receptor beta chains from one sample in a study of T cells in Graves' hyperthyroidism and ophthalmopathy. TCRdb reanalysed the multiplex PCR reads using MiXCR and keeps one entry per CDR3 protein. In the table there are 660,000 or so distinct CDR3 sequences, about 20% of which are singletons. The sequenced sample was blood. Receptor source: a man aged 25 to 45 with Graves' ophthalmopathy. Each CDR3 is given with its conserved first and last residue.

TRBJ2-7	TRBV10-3	CAISEPQRESSYEQYF
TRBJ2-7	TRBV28	CASSSKIGGWGTGHYEQYF
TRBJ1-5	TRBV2	CASSDQSPSPQHF
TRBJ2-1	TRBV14	CASSQQQGVGQFF
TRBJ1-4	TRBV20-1	CSASGQGVGKLFF
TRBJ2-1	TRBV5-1	CASSLDILYNEQFF
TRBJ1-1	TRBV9	CASSPRGHTEAFF
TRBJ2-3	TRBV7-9	CASSEAGGATDTQYF
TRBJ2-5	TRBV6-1	CASGPGGASGETQYF
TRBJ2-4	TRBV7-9	CASSRTGNIQYF
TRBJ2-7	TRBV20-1	CSAREDQIYEQYF
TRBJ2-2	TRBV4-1	CASSQAGQSGTGELFF
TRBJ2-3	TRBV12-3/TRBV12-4	CAQPSYSTDTQYF
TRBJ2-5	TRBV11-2	CASRTGGREETQYF
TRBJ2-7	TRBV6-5	CASSSPGPYEQYF
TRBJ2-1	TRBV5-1	CASSPLGAAEQFF
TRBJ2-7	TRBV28	CASSPETGDRSYEQYF
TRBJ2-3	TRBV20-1	CSAVSGSTDTQYF
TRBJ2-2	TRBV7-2	CASTIRVSGELFF